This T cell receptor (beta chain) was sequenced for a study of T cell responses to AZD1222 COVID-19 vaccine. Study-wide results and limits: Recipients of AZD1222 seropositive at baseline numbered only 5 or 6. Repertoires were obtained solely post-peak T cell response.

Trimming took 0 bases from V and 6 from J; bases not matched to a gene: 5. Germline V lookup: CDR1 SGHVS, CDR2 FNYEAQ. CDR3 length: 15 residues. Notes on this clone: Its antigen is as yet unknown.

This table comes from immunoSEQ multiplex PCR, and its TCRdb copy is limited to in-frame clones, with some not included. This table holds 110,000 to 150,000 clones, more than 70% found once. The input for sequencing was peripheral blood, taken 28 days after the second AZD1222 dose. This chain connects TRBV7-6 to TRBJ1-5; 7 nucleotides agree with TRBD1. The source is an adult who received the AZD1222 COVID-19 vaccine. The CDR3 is CASSLARDRGQPQHF. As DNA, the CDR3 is TGTGCCAGCAGCTTAGCTAGGGACAGAGGTCAGCCCCAGCATTTT.